A few counts support the clone carrying this T cell receptor beta chain. Its specificity is not known. This entry comes from a study of cytomegalovirus exposure and HLA in healthy donors. Study-wide background: HLA-typed donors were the source of about 85 million unique TCRs held in an early data release.

The study ran its PCR with 60 Vbeta and 13 Jbeta primers. Clones were sequenced by immunoSEQ multiplex PCR, and TCRdb holds only the in-frame ones, with some missing. Among roughly 100,000 clones listed, roughly 85% were seen once. Study outcomes and limitations: Sequence variants that were highly shared formed a cluster that was likely a sequencing artifact.

From germline, CDR1 is LNHDA and CDR2 SQIVND (reference sequence). This CDR3 is 15 amino acids long. V lost 6 bases and J lost 0, with 12 bases in between. Source material: PBMCs. This chain connects TRBV19 to TRBJ2-1; possible D gene TRBD1, 6 bases. The sequence derives from a man between 60 and 75 years old in good health and CMV-seropositive. CDR3 bases: TGTGCCAGTAGCAACACAGGGAGCTCCTACAATGAGCAGTTCTTC. Protein sequence: CASSNTGSSYNEQFF.